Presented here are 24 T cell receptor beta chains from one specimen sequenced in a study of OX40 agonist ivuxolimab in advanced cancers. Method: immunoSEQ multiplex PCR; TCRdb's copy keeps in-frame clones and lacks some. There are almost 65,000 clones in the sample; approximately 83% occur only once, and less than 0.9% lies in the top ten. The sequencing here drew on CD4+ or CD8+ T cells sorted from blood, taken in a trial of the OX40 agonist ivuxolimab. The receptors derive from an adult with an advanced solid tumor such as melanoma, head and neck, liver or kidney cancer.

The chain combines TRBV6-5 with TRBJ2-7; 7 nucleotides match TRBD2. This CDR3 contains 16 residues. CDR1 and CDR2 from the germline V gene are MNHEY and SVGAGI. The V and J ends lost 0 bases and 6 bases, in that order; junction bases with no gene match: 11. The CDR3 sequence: CASSYSGRGGGSEQYF. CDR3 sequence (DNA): TGTGCCAGCAGTTACTCGGGGCGGGGCGGGGGATCCGAGCAGTACTTC.

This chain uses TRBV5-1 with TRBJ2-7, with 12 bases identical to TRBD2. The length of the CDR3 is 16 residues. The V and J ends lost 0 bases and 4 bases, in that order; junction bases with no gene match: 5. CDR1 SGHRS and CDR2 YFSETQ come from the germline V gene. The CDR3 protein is CASSLDGTSGLYEQYF. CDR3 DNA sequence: TGCGCCAGCAGCTTGGACGGGACTAGCGGGCTATACGAGCAGTACTTC. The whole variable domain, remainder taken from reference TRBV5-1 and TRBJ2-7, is KAGVTQTPRYLIKTRGQQVTLSCSPISGHRSVSWYQQTPGQGLQFLFEYFSETQRNKGNFPGRFSGRQFSNSRSEMNVSTLELGDSALYLCASSLDGTSGLYEQYFGPGTRLTVT.

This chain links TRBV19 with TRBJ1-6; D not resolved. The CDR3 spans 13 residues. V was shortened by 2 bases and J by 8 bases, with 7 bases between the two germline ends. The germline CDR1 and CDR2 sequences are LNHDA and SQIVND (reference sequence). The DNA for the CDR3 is TGTGCCAGTAGTATATTGGTGGATTCACCCCTCCACTTT. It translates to CASSILVDSPLHF.

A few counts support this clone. The CDR3 region has the DNA TGTGCCACCAGCAGAACAGGGAACACTGAAGCTTTCTTT. Its translation: CATSRTGNTEAFF. The chain joins TRBV15 to TRBJ1-1; possibly TRBD1 for D (5 bases). Germline-derived CDR1 and CDR2 are LNHNV and YYDKDF (reference sequence). V was clipped by 2 bases and J by 1 base, with 5 bases between them. CDR3 length: 13 amino acids.

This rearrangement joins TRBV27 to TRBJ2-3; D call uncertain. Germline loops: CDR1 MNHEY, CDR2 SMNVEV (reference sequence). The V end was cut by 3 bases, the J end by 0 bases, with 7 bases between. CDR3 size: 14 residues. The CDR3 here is CASSFSLSTDTQYF. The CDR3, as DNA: TGTGCCAGCAGTTTCTCCCTTAGCACAGATACGCAGTATTTT.

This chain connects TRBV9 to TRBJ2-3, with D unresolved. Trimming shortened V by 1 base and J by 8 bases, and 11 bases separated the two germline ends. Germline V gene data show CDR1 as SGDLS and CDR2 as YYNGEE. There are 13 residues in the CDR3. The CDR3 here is CASSVYQEGTQYF. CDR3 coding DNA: TGTGCCAGCAGCGTATATCAGGAAGGTACGCAGTATTTT.

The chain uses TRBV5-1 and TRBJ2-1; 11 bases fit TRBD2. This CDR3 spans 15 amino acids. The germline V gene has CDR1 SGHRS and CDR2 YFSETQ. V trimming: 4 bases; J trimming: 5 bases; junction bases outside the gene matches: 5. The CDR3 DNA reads TGCGCCAGCAGCGAGGGGACTAGCGGACACAATGAGCAGTTCTTC. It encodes CASSEGTSGHNEQFF.

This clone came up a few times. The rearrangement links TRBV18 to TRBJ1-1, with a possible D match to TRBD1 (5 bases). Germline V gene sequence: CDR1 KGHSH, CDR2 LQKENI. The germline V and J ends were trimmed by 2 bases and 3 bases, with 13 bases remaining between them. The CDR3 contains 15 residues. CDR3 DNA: TGTGCCAGCTCACCAGGGGGTCTTCGGGACACTGAAGCTTTCTTT. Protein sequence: CASSPGGLRDTEAFF.

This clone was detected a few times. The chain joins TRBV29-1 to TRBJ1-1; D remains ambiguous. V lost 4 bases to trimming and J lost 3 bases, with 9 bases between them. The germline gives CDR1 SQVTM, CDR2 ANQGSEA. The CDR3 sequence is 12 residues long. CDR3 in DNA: TGCAGCGTTGGGGTTGGGGACACTGAAGCTTTCTTT. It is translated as CSVGVGDTEAFF. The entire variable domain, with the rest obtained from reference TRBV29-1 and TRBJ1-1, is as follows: SAVISQKPSRDICQRGTSLTIQCQVDSQVTMMFWYRQQPGQSLTLIATANQGSEATYESGFVIDKFPISRPNLTFSTLTVSNMSPEDSSIYLCSVGVGDTEAFFGQGTRLTVV.

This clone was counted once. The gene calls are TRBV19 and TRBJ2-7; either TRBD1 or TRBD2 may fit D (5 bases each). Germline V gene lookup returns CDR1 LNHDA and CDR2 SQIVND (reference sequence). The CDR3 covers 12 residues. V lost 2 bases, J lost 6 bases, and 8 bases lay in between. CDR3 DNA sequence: TGTGCCAGTAGTATAATGAGGGGCGAGCAGTACTTC. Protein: CASSIMRGEQYF.

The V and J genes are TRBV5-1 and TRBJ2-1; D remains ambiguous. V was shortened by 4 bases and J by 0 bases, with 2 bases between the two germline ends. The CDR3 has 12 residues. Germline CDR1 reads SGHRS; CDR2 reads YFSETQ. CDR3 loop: CASSGSYNEQFF. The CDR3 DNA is TGCGCCAGCAGCGGCTCCTACAATGAGCAGTTCTTC.

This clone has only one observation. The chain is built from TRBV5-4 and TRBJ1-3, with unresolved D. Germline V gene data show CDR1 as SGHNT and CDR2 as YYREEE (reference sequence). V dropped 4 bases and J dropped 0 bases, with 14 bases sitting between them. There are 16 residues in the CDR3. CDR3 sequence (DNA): TGTGCCAGCAGCCCGGACGGAGCCTACTCTGGAAACACCATATATTTT. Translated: CASSPDGAYSGNTIYF.

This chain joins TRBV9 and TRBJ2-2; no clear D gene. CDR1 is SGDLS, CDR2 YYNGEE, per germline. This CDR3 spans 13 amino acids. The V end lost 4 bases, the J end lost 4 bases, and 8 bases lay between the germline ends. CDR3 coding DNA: TGTGCCAGCAGCTCTGGACCCACCGGGGAGCTGTTTTTT. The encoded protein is CASSSGPTGELFF.

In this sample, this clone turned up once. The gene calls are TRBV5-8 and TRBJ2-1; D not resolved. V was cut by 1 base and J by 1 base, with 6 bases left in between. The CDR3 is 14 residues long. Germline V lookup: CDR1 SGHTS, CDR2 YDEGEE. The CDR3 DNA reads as TGTGCCAGCAGCTTGTTTTGGTCCTACAATGAGCAGTTCTTC. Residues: CASSLFWSYNEQFF.

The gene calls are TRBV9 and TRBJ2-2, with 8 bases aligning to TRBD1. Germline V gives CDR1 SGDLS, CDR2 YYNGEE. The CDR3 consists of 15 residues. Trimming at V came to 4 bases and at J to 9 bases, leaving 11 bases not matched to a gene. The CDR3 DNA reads TGTGCCAGCAGCCCTAGACAGGGGCCGACCCGGGAGCTGTTTTTT. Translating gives CASSPRQGPTRELFF.

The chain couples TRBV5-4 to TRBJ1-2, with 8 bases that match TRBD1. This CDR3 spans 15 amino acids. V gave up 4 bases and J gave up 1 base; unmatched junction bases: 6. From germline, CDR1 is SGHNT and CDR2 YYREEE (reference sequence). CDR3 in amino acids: CASSAPGQDNYGYTF. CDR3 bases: TGTGCCAGCAGCGCGCCGGGACAGGATAACTATGGCTACACCTTC.

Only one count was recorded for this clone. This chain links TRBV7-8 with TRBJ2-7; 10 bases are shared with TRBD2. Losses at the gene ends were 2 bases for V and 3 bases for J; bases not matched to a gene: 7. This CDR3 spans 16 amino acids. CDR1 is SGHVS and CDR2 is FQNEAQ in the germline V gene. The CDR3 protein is CASSLSGRVGSYEQYF. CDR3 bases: TGTGCCAGCAGCTTAAGCGGGAGGGTCGGTAGCTACGAGCAGTACTTC.

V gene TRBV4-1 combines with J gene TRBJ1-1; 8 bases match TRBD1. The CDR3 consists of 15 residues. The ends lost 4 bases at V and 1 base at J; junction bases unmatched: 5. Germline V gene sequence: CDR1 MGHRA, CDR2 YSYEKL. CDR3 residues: CASSPGQGWNTEAFF. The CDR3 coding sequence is TGCGCCAGCAGCCCCGGACAGGGTTGGAACACTGAAGCTTTCTTT.

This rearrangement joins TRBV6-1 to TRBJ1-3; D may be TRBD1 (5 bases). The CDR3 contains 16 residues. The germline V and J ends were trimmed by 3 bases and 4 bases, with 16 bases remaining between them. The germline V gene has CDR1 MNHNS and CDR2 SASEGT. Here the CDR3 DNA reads TGTGCCAGCAGTGACCCCGGGGGTTGGTGGGGAAACACCATATATTTT. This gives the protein CASSDPGGWWGNTIYF.

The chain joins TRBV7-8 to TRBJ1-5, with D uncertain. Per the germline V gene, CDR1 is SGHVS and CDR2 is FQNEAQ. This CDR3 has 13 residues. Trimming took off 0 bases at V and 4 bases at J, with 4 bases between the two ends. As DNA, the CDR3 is TGTGCCAGCAGCTTAGCGGATAATCAGCCCCAGCATTTT. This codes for CASSLADNQPQHF.

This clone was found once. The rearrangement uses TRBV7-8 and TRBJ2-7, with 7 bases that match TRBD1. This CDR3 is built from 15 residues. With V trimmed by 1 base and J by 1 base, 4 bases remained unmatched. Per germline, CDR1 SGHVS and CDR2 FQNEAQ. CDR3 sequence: CASSLGGTASYEQYF. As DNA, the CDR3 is TGTGCCAGCAGCTTAGGGGGGACAGCATCCTACGAGCAGTACTTC.

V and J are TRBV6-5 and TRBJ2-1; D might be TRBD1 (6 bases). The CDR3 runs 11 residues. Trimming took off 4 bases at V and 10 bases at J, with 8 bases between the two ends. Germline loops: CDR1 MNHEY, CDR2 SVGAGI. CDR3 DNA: TGTGCCAGCAGTTCCGGGACAGAGCAGTTCTTC. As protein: CASSSGTEQFF.

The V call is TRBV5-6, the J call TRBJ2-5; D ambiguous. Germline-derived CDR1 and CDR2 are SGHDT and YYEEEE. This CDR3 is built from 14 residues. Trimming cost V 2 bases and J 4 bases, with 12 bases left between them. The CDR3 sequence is CASSLSSYPETQYF. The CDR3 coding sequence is TGTGCCAGCAGCTTATCTAGTTACCCAGAGACCCAGTACTTC.

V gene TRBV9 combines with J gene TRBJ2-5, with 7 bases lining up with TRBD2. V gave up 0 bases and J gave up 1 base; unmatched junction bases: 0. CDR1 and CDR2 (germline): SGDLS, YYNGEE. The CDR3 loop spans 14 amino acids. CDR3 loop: CASSVGLAQETQYF. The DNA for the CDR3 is TGTGCCAGCAGCGTAGGACTAGCCCAAGAGACCCAGTACTTC.